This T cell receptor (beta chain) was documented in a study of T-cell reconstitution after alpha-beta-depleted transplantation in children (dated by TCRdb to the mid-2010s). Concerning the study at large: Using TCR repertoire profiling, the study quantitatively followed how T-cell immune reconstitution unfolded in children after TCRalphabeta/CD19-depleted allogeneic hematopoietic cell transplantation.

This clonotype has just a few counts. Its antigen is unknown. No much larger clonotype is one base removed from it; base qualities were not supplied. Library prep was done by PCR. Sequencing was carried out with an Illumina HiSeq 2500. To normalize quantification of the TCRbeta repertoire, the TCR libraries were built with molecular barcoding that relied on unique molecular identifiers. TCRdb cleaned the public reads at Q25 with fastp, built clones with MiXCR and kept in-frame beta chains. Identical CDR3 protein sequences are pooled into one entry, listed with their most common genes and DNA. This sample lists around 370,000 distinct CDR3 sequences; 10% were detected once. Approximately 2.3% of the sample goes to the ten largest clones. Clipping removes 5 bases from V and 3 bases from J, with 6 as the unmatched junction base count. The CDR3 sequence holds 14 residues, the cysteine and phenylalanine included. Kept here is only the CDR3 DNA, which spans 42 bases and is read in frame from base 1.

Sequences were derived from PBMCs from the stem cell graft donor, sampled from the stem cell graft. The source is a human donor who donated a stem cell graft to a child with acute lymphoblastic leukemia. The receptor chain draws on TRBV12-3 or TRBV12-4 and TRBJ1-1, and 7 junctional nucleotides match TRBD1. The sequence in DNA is TGTGCCAGCAGTCCGACAGGGAGGGACACTGAAGCTTTCTTT. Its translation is CASSPTGRDTEAFF.